One sample yielded the 5 T cell receptor beta chains listed below, sequenced in a study of blood T cell repertoires in COVID-19. Profiled with immunoSEQ multiplex PCR; TCRdb holds only in-frame clones, not every one. The sample contains fewer than 300,000 clones, around 85% of which appear only once. The material sequenced was PBMCs or T cells enriched from blood (not recorded which). These receptors all come from a woman in her forties or fifties who had recovered from COVID-19.

The chain employs TRBV15 and TRBJ2-3; unclear D gene. Trimming shortened V by 3 bases and J by 5 bases, and 9 bases separated the two germline ends. Germline V gene data show CDR1 as LNHNV and CDR2 as YYDKDF (reference sequence). CDR3 size: 13 residues. CDR3 residues: CATSSHRVDTQYF. DNA for the CDR3: TGTGCCACCAGCAGTCATCGGGTAGATACGCAGTATTTT.

A remark on this clone: Other DNA variants within this sample encode the same CDR3. The rearrangement joins TRBV5-1 to TRBJ1-2; D call uncertain. The V end lost 0 bases, the J end lost 0 bases, and 6 bases lay between the germline ends. This CDR3 has 14 residues. CDR1 and CDR2 (germline): SGHRS, YFSETQ. In DNA, the CDR3 is TGCGCCAGCAGCTTGGACAGAACTAACTATGGCTACACCTTC. Residues: CASSLDRTNYGYTF.

The V call is TRBV19, the J call TRBJ1-5; D is perhaps TRBD1 (5 bases). This CDR3 has 16 residues. Germline V gene sequence: CDR1 LNHDA, CDR2 SQIVND (reference sequence). V was cut by 1 base and J by 7 bases, with 17 bases left in between. CDR3: CASSIGMGGWFQPQHF. CDR3 nucleotides: TGTGCCAGTAGTATAGGAATGGGGGGATGGTTCCAGCCCCAGCATTTT.

This clone was recorded only once. The V gene is TRBV10-3, the J gene TRBJ2-3; 13 nucleotides match TRBD2. CDR1 ENHRY and CDR2 SYGVKD come from the germline V gene. This CDR3 contains 16 residues. Trimming cost V 3 bases and J 2 bases; bases outside gene matches: 2. CDR3 sequence reads: CAISDGTSGITDTQYF. The CDR3 nucleotides read TGTGCCATCAGTGACGGGACTAGCGGGATCACAGATACGCAGTATTTT.

This clone appeared once. The chain carries TRBV19 and TRBJ2-2; 8 nucleotides align to TRBD2. The CDR3 totals 15 residues. CDR1 is LNHDA and CDR2 is SQIVND in the germline V gene (reference sequence). V lost 3 bases to trimming and J lost 0 bases; unmatched junction nucleotides: 0. The CDR3 loop is CASSMGLANTGELFF. The CDR3 nucleotides read TGTGCCAGTAGTATGGGACTAGCGAACACCGGGGAGCTGTTTTTT.